What follows are 23 T cell receptor beta chains derived from one specimen sequenced in a study of blood T cell repertoires in COVID-19. The repertoire was sequenced with immunoSEQ multiplex PCR; TCRdb's copy has only in-frame clones and lacks some. The table shows 200,000 to 250,000 clones, with roughly 84% occurring only once. The material sequenced was peripheral blood. The source of these receptors is a man younger than 40 with active or convalescent COVID-19.

The gene calls are TRBV28 and TRBJ2-7; 10 nucleotides line up with TRBD2. The CDR3 has 16 amino acids. Trimming took 4 bases from V and 0 from J; bases not matched to a gene: 6. Germline loops: CDR1 MDHEN, CDR2 SYDVKM. CDR3 in DNA: TGTGCCAGCAGTTCCGTAAGGACTAGCGGCTCCTACGAGCAGTACTTC. The encoded protein is CASSSVRTSGSYEQYF. Variable domain in full (rest from reference TRBV28 and TRBJ2-7): DVKVTQSSRYLVKRTGEKVFLECVQDMDHENMFWYRQDPGLGLRLIYFSYDVKMKEKGDIPEGYSVSREKKERFSLILESASTNQTSMYLCASSSVRTSGSYEQYFGPGTRLTVT.

This clone appeared a single time. This chain uses TRBV5-8 with TRBJ2-5, with 7 bases matching TRBD2. The CDR3 totals 16 residues. V dropped 7 bases and J dropped 0; count of bases not matched to a gene: 12. Germline values: CDR1 SGHTS, CDR2 YDEGEE. In nucleotides, the CDR3 is TGTGCCAGCGACGGACCGACTAGCTGGTACCAAGAGACCCAGTACTTC. The encoded protein is CASDGPTSWYQETQYF. The full variable domain, rest sourced from reference TRBV5-8 and TRBJ2-5, is EAGVTQSPTHLIKTRGQQATLRCSPISGHTSVYWYQQALGLGLQFLLWYDEGEERNRGNFPPRFSGRQFPNYSSELNVNALELEDSALYLCASDGPTSWYQETQYFGPGTRLLVL.

CDR3 in DNA: TGTGCCAGCAGGTATAGCAATCAGCCCCAGCATTTT. Protein product: CASRYSNQPQHF. V usage is TRBV12-3 or TRBV12-4 and J usage is TRBJ1-5; unclear D gene. Trimming removed 6 bases at V and 0 bases at J, with 3 bases between. The CDR3 runs 12 residues.

The chain recombines TRBV15 with TRBJ2-2, with D perhaps matching TRBD2 (6 bases). The CDR3 length is 16 residues. The V gene's germline CDR1 is LNHNV and CDR2 YYDKDF (reference sequence). V lost 1 base and J 5 bases, leaving 14 bases between the germline ends. The CDR3 is CATSRVGRGPTGELFF. CDR3 coding DNA: TGTGCCACCAGCAGAGTCGGGCGGGGACCTACCGGGGAGCTGTTTTTT.

The rearrangement links TRBV9 to TRBJ2-5; 9 bases align to TRBD2. V shed 4 bases and J 5 bases; nucleotides not matched to a gene: 12. The germline CDR1 and CDR2 sequences are SGDLS and YYNGEE. The CDR3 spans 16 residues. The chain's CDR3 is CASSPGLAGSRETQYF. As DNA, the CDR3 is TGTGCCAGCAGCCCGGGGCTAGCGGGGTCCCGGGAGACCCAGTACTTC.

The chain is built from TRBV11-1 and TRBJ2-1; D uncertain. In germline, CDR1 is SGHAT, CDR2 FQDESV (reference sequence). CDR3 length equals 16 residues. The V end was cut by 1 base, the J end by 0 bases, with 10 bases between. CDR3 loop: CASSLVMGVSYNEQFF. CDR3 nucleotides: TGTGCCAGCAGCTTAGTTATGGGCGTCTCCTACAATGAGCAGTTCTTC. Full variable domain (rest looked up from reference TRBV11-1 and TRBJ2-1): EAEVAQSPRYKITEKSQAVAFWCDPISGHATLYWYRQILGQGPELLVQFQDESVVDDSQLPKDRFSAERLKGVDSTLKIQPAELGDSAMYLCASSLVMGVSYNEQFFGPGTRLTVL.

The rearrangement links TRBV6-5 to TRBJ1-1; D uncertain. V shed 5 bases and J shed 5 bases, with 12 bases lying between them. Germline V gene lookup returns CDR1 MNHEY and CDR2 SVGAGI. The CDR3 has 13 amino acids. The CDR3 DNA is TGTGCCAGCAGTCTAACGTCGAGTACTGAAGCTTTCTTT. It is translated as CASSLTSSTEAFF.

This sequence joins TRBV30 and TRBJ1-1; 7 bases are a match to TRBD1. The CDR3 loop spans 11 amino acids. CDR1 GTSNPN and CDR2 SVGIG come from the germline V gene (reference sequence). The ends lost 3 bases at V and 10 bases at J; junction bases unmatched: 5. CDR3 loop: CAWRDREGAFF. The DNA of the CDR3 is TGTGCCTGGAGAGACAGGGAAGGAGCTTTCTTT.

The sample holds one count of this clone. The chain couples TRBV5-1 to TRBJ2-6; D is possibly TRBD1 (6 bases). CDR1 and CDR2 from the germline V gene are SGHRS and YFSETQ. V was cut by 1 base and J by 2 bases, with 7 bases left in between. This CDR3 is 15 amino acids long. The CDR3 loop reads CASSLYRAGANVLTF. The CDR3 DNA is TGCGCCAGCAGCTTGTACAGGGCTGGGGCCAACGTCCTGACTTTC.

V usage is TRBV12-5 and J usage is TRBJ2-2, with D possibly TRBD1 on 6 matching bases. Trimming stripped 6 bases from V and 8 bases from J, with 13 bases between. Germline values: CDR1 LGHNT, CDR2 FRNRAP. The CDR3 has 13 amino acids. The CDR3 sequence: CASGPGGVGELFF. The CDR3 DNA reads TGTGCTAGTGGCCCTGGGGGCGTAGGGGAGCTGTTTTTT.

In its sample, this clone was seen a few times. This chain joins TRBV28 and TRBJ1-4; D might be TRBD1 (5 bases). Trimming stripped 3 bases from V and 6 bases from J, with 20 bases between. There are 17 residues in the CDR3. In germline, CDR1 is MDHEN, CDR2 SYDVKM. As DNA, the CDR3 is TGTGCCAGCAGTTTCATGACCCGTCTTGGCAGGGATGAAAAACTGTTTTTT. This gives the protein CASSFMTRLGRDEKLFF.

V gene TRBV5-1 combines with J gene TRBJ2-5, with 8 bases that match TRBD2. The CDR3 runs 14 residues. CDR1 is SGHRS and CDR2 is YFSETQ in the germline V gene. V was pared by 4 bases and J by 2 bases, with 4 bases of the junction left unmatched. This CDR3 is CASSVGGEQETQYF. CDR3 DNA sequence: TGCGCCAGCAGCGTCGGGGGGGAACAAGAGACCCAGTACTTC.

Comment on this clone: This specimen includes other DNA sequences encoding the same CDR3. The chain combines TRBV28 with TRBJ2-3, with TRBD2 matching 11 bases. V lost 6 bases, J lost 4 bases, and 9 bases stayed unmatched. The length of the CDR3 is 16 residues. CDR1 and CDR2 from the germline V gene are MDHEN and SYDVKM. The CDR3 bases are TGTGCCAGCAGCTACGGACTAGCGGGTGGTGCAGATACGCAGTATTTT. Its translation: CASSYGLAGGADTQYF.

The chain employs TRBV7-9 and TRBJ2-7; 13 bases fit TRBD2. This CDR3 comprises 16 residues. The V gene's germline CDR1 is SEHNR and CDR2 FQNEAQ (reference sequence). The V and J ends lost 3 bases and 6 bases, in that order; junction bases with no gene match: 8. The CDR3 sequence: CASSFLLAGGPGEQYF. The CDR3 DNA reads as TGTGCCAGCAGCTTTTTACTAGCGGGAGGGCCTGGCGAGCAGTACTTC.

V gene TRBV14 combines with J gene TRBJ2-7; TRBD2 agrees at 12 bases. The CDR3 loop spans 15 amino acids. Unmatched junction bases numbered 3, after V lost 4 bases and J lost 2 bases. Germline values: CDR1 SGHDN, CDR2 FVKESK. CDR3: CASSRRLAGAYEQYF. For the CDR3, the DNA is TGTGCCAGCAGCCGGAGACTAGCGGGGGCCTACGAGCAGTACTTC. Looking up the rest from reference TRBV14 and TRBJ2-7 gives the full variable domain: EAGVTQFPSHSVIEKGQTVTLRCDPISGHDNLYWYRRVMGKEIKFLLHFVKESKQDESGMPNNRFLAERTGGTYSTLKVQPAELEDSGVYFCASSRRLAGAYEQYFGPGTRLTVT.

The CDR3 sequence is CASSSPVSADTQYF. The DNA for the CDR3 is TGTGCCAGCAGTTCCCCCGTCTCTGCAGATACGCAGTATTTT. The rearrangement links TRBV28 to TRBJ2-3, with D uncertain. CDR1 and CDR2 (germline): MDHEN, SYDVKM. The CDR3 extends over 14 amino acids. Trimming pared 4 bases from V and 4 bases from J, leaving 12 bases between.

The chain links TRBV28 to TRBJ2-2; TRBD2 matches 13 bases. Germline lookup yields CDR1 MDHEN and CDR2 SYDVKM. The CDR3 covers 17 residues. The ends lost 1 base at V and 6 bases at J; junction bases unmatched: 5. The DNA of the CDR3 is TGTGCCAGCAGTTTATTCCGACTAGCGGGAGGCGCCGGGGAGCTGTTTTTT. Encoded protein: CASSLFRLAGGAGELFF. The entire variable domain, with the rest obtained from reference TRBV28 and TRBJ2-2, is as follows: DVKVTQSSRYLVKRTGEKVFLECVQDMDHENMFWYRQDPGLGLRLIYFSYDVKMKEKGDIPEGYSVSREKKERFSLILESASTNQTSMYLCASSLFRLAGGAGELFFGEGSRLTVL.

This chain connects TRBV6-5 to TRBJ2-7; possibly TRBD1 for D (6 bases). CDR1 is MNHEY, CDR2 SVGAGI, per germline. The CDR3 runs to 16 residues. V gave up 0 bases and J gave up 1 base, with 13 bases separating them. In DNA, the CDR3 is TGTGCCAGCAGTTACTCGGCTCGACAGGCTTCCTACGAGCAGTACTTC. It specifies CASSYSARQASYEQYF.

CDR3 nucleotides: TGCGCCAGCAGCCAAGGTCAGGGGGTATGGGTCACTGAAGCTTTCTTT. As protein: CASSQGQGVWVTEAFF. V gene TRBV4-3 combines with J gene TRBJ1-1; 7 positions match TRBD1. The trim removed 1 base at V and 4 bases at J, leaving 9 bases unmatched. The CDR3 sequence is 16 residues long. Germline V gene sequence: CDR1 LGHNA, CDR2 YSLEER.

This chain connects TRBV2 to TRBJ2-5; 9 bases line up with TRBD1. The germline V gene has CDR1 SNHLY and CDR2 FYNNEI. The CDR3 is made up of 15 amino acids. The ends lost 6 bases at V and 5 bases at J; junction bases unmatched: 10. CDR3 sequence: CASSRRQGEGETQYF. The CDR3 DNA follows: TGTGCCAGCAGCCGAAGACAGGGGGAGGGTGAGACCCAGTACTTC.

This CDR3 reads CASRPGQGGYEQYF. CDR3 in DNA: TGTGCCAGCAGACCTGGACAGGGGGGCTACGAGCAGTACTTC. The gene calls are TRBV5-6 and TRBJ2-7, with 10 bases aligning to TRBD1. Trimming at V came to 5 bases and at J to 3 bases, leaving 5 bases not matched to a gene. The length of the CDR3 is 14 residues. Germline-derived CDR1 and CDR2 are SGHDT and YYEEEE.

The CDR3 region is CASRYRNGNEKLFF. The DNA for the CDR3 is TGTGCCAGCAGATACAGGAACGGCAATGAAAAACTGTTTTTT. The chain uses TRBV5-6 and TRBJ1-4; weak D call: TRBD1 (5 bases). Per germline, CDR1 SGHDT and CDR2 YYEEEE. V lost 5 bases to trimming and J lost 5 bases, with 13 bases between them. This CDR3 is 14 amino acids long.

The chain links TRBV7-2 to TRBJ1-5, with D possibly being TRBD1 (5 bases). The CDR3 has 13 amino acids. Germline CDR1 is SGHTA and CDR2 is FQGNSA. Trimming shortened V by 5 bases and J by 7 bases, and 12 bases separated the two germline ends. The CDR3 DNA follows: TGTGCCAGCAGCGAAACTCGGGGGCAGCCCCAGCATTTT. Translation: CASSETRGQPQHF.